This TCR beta chain was retrieved from a study of blood T cell repertoires in COVID-19. For the study at large: Samples of COVID-19 (acute and convalescent) were obtained from the United States, Italy and Spain.

Produced via immunoSEQ multiplex PCR; TCRdb's table is partial and in-frame only. The sample consists of about 27,000 clones, about 91% of them appearing once. The table lists this clone with a count of one. V was pared by 4 bases and J by 0 bases, with 7 bases between. The CDR3 loop spans 14 amino acids. Germline V gives CDR1 LGHDT, CDR2 YNNKEL (reference sequence). The specimen sequenced was peripheral blood. This TCR was sampled from a human donor with active COVID-19. The donor label of this sample is uncertain. The chain carries TRBV3-1 (or the pseudogene TRBV3-2) and TRBJ2-1; D is unclear. CDR3 DNA sequence: TGTGCCAGCAGCCCACTAAGCTCCTACAATGAGCAGTTCTTC. Its translation: CASSPLSSYNEQFF.